The present entry profiles one T cell receptor (beta chain) with its context. Its antigen is unknown. Base qualities were left out, and no much larger clone turns up one base away. Using the deep immunoSEQ assay, multiplex PCR amplified TCR CDR3 regions from genomic DNA. For each cell subset, the extracted genomic DNA was distributed evenly across all wells of several immunoSEQ 96-well plates, and each plate served as one replicate. For sorted subsets, 150 to 250 ng of genomic DNA, equivalent to some 33,000 T cell genomes, went into each replicate PCR. Purified libraries were quantified with a Qubit 3.0 fluorometer, sized on a Bioanalyzer 2100, and re-quantified with the KAPA Library Quantification kit. Each immunoSEQ 96-well plate was sequenced on its own single-read 150-cycle Illumina NextSeq 550 flow cell. Per the original workflow: Because only junctional sequences without quality scores were contained in the immunoSEQ output, filtering matching that applied to full-length reads could not be performed. To assign V/J genes and CDR3, sequences were annotated against IMGT germline references using PyIR, a Python wrapper for IgBLAST v1.9. Reads were filtered out if the reads had weak V/J assignments (E-value above 1e-6), no CDR3, stop codons, out-of-frame junctions, or ambiguous translated residues. A V3J clonotype was defined by an identical inferred V gene, J gene, and CDR3 amino acid sequence. Percentage overlap between repertoires was computed as shared unique clonotypes divided by the size of the smaller repertoire. RTK rarefaction, the Chao1 estimator, and Recon v2.1 estimates of unobserved clonotypes were used to assess repertoire richness. OLGA was used to compute generation probabilities for all TCRbeta clonotypes that the gDNA method yielded from a handful of donors. Not all clones reach the TCRdb copy of this immuneACCESS table, which keeps in-frame sequences only. Checked studies attribute under half of the gap to unresolved V genes and leave the rest unexplained. That table furnishes V, J and clone size, whereas the DNA furnished D and trimming. The sample table shows 2 million to 2.5 million clones, and more than 80% are seen once. Jointly, the top ten make up 0.39% of the sample.

The donors were healthy, HIV-negative adults with no recently reported acute infections or vaccinations. All donors were Caucasian adults living in Nashville, Tennessee, USA. Magnetic negative selection was used to enrich CD4+ T cells, after which naive cells were positively selected on CD45RA and the negative fraction became the memory subset. Blood was collected by leukapheresis, and PBMCs were isolated by Ficoll-Histopaque density gradient centrifugation and then cryopreserved in liquid nitrogen vapor phase. Purity and quantity of every magnetically sorted T cell population were checked by analytical flow cytometry. Each sorted fraction had its genomic DNA isolated and then quantified by UV absorbance on a Nanodrop 2000c. The data belong to a study of shared clonotypes between healthy human individuals (dated by TCRdb to about 2020). Describing the broader study: The cohort comprised a couple of women and a few men aged 18 to 49 years. For each donor, CD4 naive and CD4 memory were each given three plates, CD8 naive was given two plates, and CD8 memory was given one plate. To estimate repertoire size and how much clonotype sharing occurs between individuals, the study deeply sequenced the blood TCR repertoires of roughly 5 healthy adults. Different laboratories and diverse techniques were used to prepare libraries and sequence TCR repertoires, to increase sequencing depth and limit assay-specific biases. Each donor's leukapheresis produced roughly between roughly 0.85 and 9.5 billion PBMCs.

Trimming at the junction amounts to 0 bases on V and 3 bases on J, and the germline ends lie 7 bases apart. The CDR3 starts with the cysteine, ends with the phenylalanine, and has 14 residues. CDR3 DNA is the only sequence kept; it has 42 bases, read in frame from the first base. Findings and caveats that apply to the study as a whole: Even with the large sequencing depth, rarefaction of the sorted-subset datasets indicated that sequencing was incomplete. Pairwise subsampling led to the expectation that sequencing depth would affect the degree of clonotype sharing among donors. Higher generation probabilities were observed for clonotypes shared by all four sorted-subset donors than for non-shared clonotypes. Naive subsets generally had larger estimated clonotype richness than memory subsets. The genetic and exposure-history diversity represented was limited by the small number of donors. Sampling was restricted to blood, and TCR repertoires in tissues likely differ from the TCR repertoires found in blood. Sharing across a few donors was observed for roughly 5.4% of naive CD4, over 3% of naive CD8, 2% to 2.5% of memory CD4, and roughly 0.4% of memory CD8 clonotypes.

This TCR derives from a man in his late teens or twenties in good health. Some clones in this sample may be carry-over from other donors' samples. Source material: naive CD4+ T cells from PBMCs. What this sample's cell subset or site label stands for: CD45RA+ positively selected. In this chain, TRBV5-3 is recombined with TRBJ1-5; the D gene identity is not certain. Being an ORF, TRBV5-3 has a function that is uncertain. The base sequence is TGTGCCAGAAGCTTGGCCAATTCCAATCAGCCCCAGCATTTT. It translates to CARSLANSNQPQHF.